Presented here are 22 T cell receptor beta chains from one specimen sequenced in a study of control samples from healthy donors and cancer patients. Clones were read by immunoSEQ multiplex PCR, and TCRdb kept only the in-frame ones, dropping some. Here the sample spans some 110,000 clones, 85% to 90% being singletons. The sequencing sample was made of PBMCs. These receptors all come from a woman aged 45-65 years with colorectal cancer.

As DNA, the CDR3 is TGTGCCAGTACCGGACAGGCGGCAAACACTGAAGCTTTCTTT. Protein: CASTGQAANTEAFF. The chain uses TRBV19 and TRBJ1-1, with TRBD1 identical over 7 bases. The CDR3 spans 14 residues. The germline V gene has CDR1 LNHDA and CDR2 SQIVND (reference sequence). V lost 7 bases, J lost 2 bases, and 7 bases stayed unmatched.

The gene calls are TRBV30 and TRBJ1-5, with 7 nucleotides matching TRBD1. This CDR3 is built from 14 residues. Germline values: CDR1 GTSNPN, CDR2 SVGIG (reference sequence). With 0 bases clipped from V and 6 bases from J, the junction kept 5 bases outside the gene matches. Written as DNA, the CDR3 is TGTGCCTGGAGTGTCCAGACAGGGACTCAGCCCCAGCATTTT. Translation gives CAWSVQTGTQPQHF.

The genes are TRBV5-1 and TRBJ2-5; TRBD1 matches at 8 bases. V trimming: 4 bases; J trimming: 2 bases; junction bases outside the gene matches: 10. CDR1 SGHRS and CDR2 YFSETQ come from the germline V gene. This CDR3 has 16 amino acids. DNA of the CDR3: TGCGCCAGCAGCCAGGGACAGGCTAATGGTCAAGAGACCCAGTACTTC. It translates to CASSQGQANGQETQYF.

The gene calls are TRBV20-1 and TRBJ1-1; a possible D gene is TRBD1 (5 bases). Per the germline V gene, CDR1 is DFQATT and CDR2 is SNEGSKA (reference sequence). The V end lost 7 bases, the J end lost 4 bases, and 10 bases lay between the germline ends. The CDR3 runs to 11 residues. This CDR3 is CSVGGVTEAFF. CDR3 in DNA: TGCAGTGTGGGGGGAGTCACTGAAGCTTTCTTT.

The genes are TRBV10-3 and TRBJ2-3; 8 positions agree with TRBD2. J was trimmed by 4 bases and V by 2 bases; bases with no gene match: 14. CDR1 and CDR2 (germline): ENHRY, SYGVKD. This CDR3 is built from 18 residues. As DNA, the CDR3 is TGTGCCATCAGTGAGACGGGAGGGGAACCCTCGGGGGCAGATACGCAGTATTTT. Its translation: CAISETGGEPSGADTQYF.

The CDR3: CASGGAGVNYGYTF. DNA of the CDR3: TGTGCCAGCGGAGGGGCAGGGGTTAACTATGGCTACACCTTC. The chain employs TRBV9 and TRBJ1-2; tentative D call: TRBD1 (6 bases). CDR3 size: 14 residues. Germline V gives CDR1 SGDLS, CDR2 YYNGEE. Trimming left V 7 bases short and J 1 base short, with 14 bases between.

The chain couples TRBV19 to TRBJ1-5; 7 positions match TRBD1. With 7 bases clipped from V and 3 bases from J, the junction kept 12 bases outside the gene matches. Germline CDR1 LNHDA, CDR2 SQIVND (reference sequence). The CDR3 consists of 16 residues. In DNA, the CDR3 is TGTGCCAGTATGGAGGCCCCGGGACAGTACAATCAGCCCCAGCATTTT. Translating gives CASMEAPGQYNQPQHF.

V and J are TRBV4-2 and TRBJ2-7; D perhaps matches TRBD2 (6 bases). The ends were cut back, 6 bases at V and 2 bases at J, with 14 bases in the middle. The germline CDR1 and CDR2 sequences are LGHNA and YNFKEQ. The CDR3 contains 14 residues. The CDR3 bases are TGTGCCAGCAGTTCGGGGCGGGATGCCTACGAGCAGTACTTC. Translation gives CASSSGRDAYEQYF.

This chain joins TRBV10-1 and TRBJ2-3; 13 positions match TRBD2. Germline loops: CDR1 WNHNN, CDR2 SYGVQD (reference sequence). Losses at the gene ends were 3 bases for V and 6 bases for J; bases not matched to a gene: 15. The CDR3 contains 19 residues. The CDR3 coding sequence is TGCGCCAGCAGTGACCAGGGACTAGCGGGAAATCCACCGGCCGATACGCAGTATTTT. Its translation: CASSDQGLAGNPPADTQYF.

The chain recombines TRBV2 with TRBJ2-1; possible D gene TRBD1, 6 bases. Trimming left V 7 bases short and J 0 bases short, with 16 bases between. This CDR3 contains 16 residues. Germline lookup yields CDR1 SNHLY and CDR2 FYNNEI. DNA of the CDR3: TGTGCCAGCAACGTACAGGGAACCCGCTCCTACAATGAGCAGTTCTTC. This encodes CASNVQGTRSYNEQFF.

This chain links TRBV7-3 with TRBJ2-5; 10 bases are shared with TRBD2. Trimming removed 0 bases from V and 4 bases from J; junction bases left unmatched: 5. CDR1 is SGHTA, CDR2 FQGTGA, per germline. CDR3 length equals 16 residues. In DNA form, the CDR3 reads TGTGCCAGCAGCTTAACTGCTAGCGGGAGTCGAGAGACCCAGTACTTC. This codes for CASSLTASGSRETQYF.

The chain links TRBV3-1 (or the pseudogene TRBV3-2) to TRBJ1-2, with D possibly matching TRBD1 (5 bases). V gave up 0 bases and J gave up 3 bases, with 11 bases separating them. Germline V gene data show CDR1 as LGHDT and CDR2 as YNNKEL (reference sequence). The CDR3 sequence is 15 residues long. The CDR3 spells CASSQDSGADYGYTF. The CDR3 DNA reads as TGTGCCAGCAGCCAAGATTCTGGGGCAGACTATGGCTACACCTTC.

This clone was seen just once. The V gene is TRBV5-6, the J gene TRBJ2-3; D gene ambiguous. V lost 4 bases to trimming and J lost 6 bases, with 21 bases between them. Germline V lookup: CDR1 SGHDT, CDR2 YYEEEE. The CDR3 length is 16 residues. CDR3 residues: CASSARRRLSRDTQYF. In nucleotides, the CDR3 is TGTGCCAGCAGCGCCCGACGTCGTCTAAGCCGGGATACGCAGTATTTT.

The genes are TRBV18 and TRBJ2-2, with a tentative D call TRBD2 (5 bases). This CDR3 has 14 residues. Germline loops: CDR1 KGHSH, CDR2 LQKENI. V lost 6 bases, J lost 4 bases, and 12 bases lay in between. The CDR3 protein is CASSPRTVTGELFF. CDR3 sequence (DNA): TGTGCCAGCTCGCCTCGGACTGTCACCGGGGAGCTGTTTTTT.

V usage is TRBV7-6 and J usage is TRBJ2-5, with TRBD1 matching 8 bases. V lost 4 bases to trimming and J lost 5 bases; unmatched junction nucleotides: 15. The CDR3 consists of 17 residues. Per the germline V gene, CDR1 is SGHVS and CDR2 is FNYEAQ. This CDR3 is CASSYRPRTGYEETQYF. The CDR3 bases are TGTGCCAGCAGCTACCGTCCAAGGACAGGGTACGAGGAGACCCAGTACTTC.

This clone was seen just once. The chain links TRBV11-2 to TRBJ2-1; TRBD2 aligns across 12 bases. Germline trimming cut 4 bases from V and 9 bases from J; bases unmatched to any gene: 10. Germline loops: CDR1 SGHAT, CDR2 FQNNGV. This CDR3 spans 16 amino acids. DNA for the CDR3: TGTGCCAGCAGCTCCCTAGCGGGAGGGAGCTTAGGTGAGCAGTTCTTC. Translation gives CASSSLAGGSLGEQFF.

This chain links TRBV6-1 with TRBJ1-1; D gene uncertain. V was trimmed by 3 bases and J by 3 bases, leaving 11 bases between them. The germline gives CDR1 MNHNS, CDR2 SASEGT. CDR3 length: 14 amino acids. Here the CDR3 reads CASSEVIRYTEAFF. The CDR3 DNA sequence: TGTGCCAGCAGTGAGGTTATACGGTACACTGAAGCTTTCTTT.

J is TRBJ1-3 and V is TRBV13; TRBD1 might be the D (5 bases). V was shortened by 2 bases and J by 4 bases, with 15 bases between the two germline ends. The CDR3 spans 16 residues. Germline CDR1 PRHDT, CDR2 FYEKMQ (reference sequence). The CDR3 nucleotides read TGTGCCAGCAGCTTATTCGGGGCCCCCGGGGGAAACACCATATATTTT. Residues: CASSLFGAPGGNTIYF.

The J gene is TRBJ1-3, the V gene TRBV30; possible D gene TRBD1, 5 bases. CDR1 is GTSNPN, CDR2 SVGIG, per germline (reference sequence). Between the trimmed V and J ends, which lost 0 bases and 4 bases, there was a span of 10 bases. CDR3 size: 14 residues. The DNA of the CDR3 is TGTGCCTGGAGTGTCTGGCAGGGCGGAAACACCATATATTTT. This gives the protein CAWSVWQGGNTIYF.

The chain joins TRBV6-6 to TRBJ2-6; no firm D call. Germline V gene data show CDR1 as MNHNY and CDR2 as SVGAGI (reference sequence). The CDR3 is 13 residues long. Trimming took 6 bases from V and 0 from J, leaving 3 bases between them. In nucleotides, the CDR3 is TGTGCCAGCAGCATCTCTGGGGCCAACGTCCTGACTTTC. It codes for CASSISGANVLTF.

The rearrangement joins TRBV5-8 to TRBJ1-3; maybe TRBD1 (5 bases). The CDR3 sequence is 16 residues long. Trimming cost V 1 base and J 0 bases, with 11 bases left between them. Looked up from germline, CDR1 is SGHTS and CDR2 is YDEGEE. CDR3 amino acids: CASSLIVRDSGNTIYF. In DNA form, the CDR3 reads TGTGCCAGCAGCTTGATTGTCAGGGACTCTGGAAACACCATATATTTT.

This chain joins TRBV27 and TRBJ2-3; D remains ambiguous. Per the germline V gene, CDR1 is MNHEY and CDR2 is SMNVEV (reference sequence). V was cut by 3 bases and J by 4 bases, with 8 bases left in between. The CDR3 contains 13 residues. The CDR3 DNA is TGTGCCAGCAGTTTTCGTTATTCAGATACGCAGTATTTT. Protein sequence: CASSFRYSDTQYF.